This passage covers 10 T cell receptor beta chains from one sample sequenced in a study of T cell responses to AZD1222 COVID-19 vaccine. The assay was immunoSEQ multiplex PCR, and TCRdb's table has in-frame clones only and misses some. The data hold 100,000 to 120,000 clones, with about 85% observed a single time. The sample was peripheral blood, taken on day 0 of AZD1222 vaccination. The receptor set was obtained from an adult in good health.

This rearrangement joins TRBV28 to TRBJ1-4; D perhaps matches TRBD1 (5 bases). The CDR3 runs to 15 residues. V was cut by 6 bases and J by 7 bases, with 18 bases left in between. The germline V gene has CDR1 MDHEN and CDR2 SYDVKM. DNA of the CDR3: TGTGCCAGCAGGTATCAGGGAGGGCGTGTTGAAAAACTGTTTTTT. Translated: CASRYQGGRVEKLFF.

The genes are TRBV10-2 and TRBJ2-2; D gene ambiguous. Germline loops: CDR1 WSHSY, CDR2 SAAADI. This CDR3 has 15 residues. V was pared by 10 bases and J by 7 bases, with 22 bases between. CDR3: CATHGAASRGGELFF. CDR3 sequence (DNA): TGCGCCACCCATGGCGCGGCCTCCCGCGGCGGGGAGCTGTTTTTT.

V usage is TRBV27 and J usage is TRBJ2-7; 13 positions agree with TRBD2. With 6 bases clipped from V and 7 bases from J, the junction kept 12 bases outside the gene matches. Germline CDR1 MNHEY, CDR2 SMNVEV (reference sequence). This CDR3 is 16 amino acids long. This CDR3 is CASRSRTSGGAAEQYF. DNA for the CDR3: TGTGCCAGCAGGTCGCGTACTAGCGGGGGGGCAGCGGAGCAGTACTTC.

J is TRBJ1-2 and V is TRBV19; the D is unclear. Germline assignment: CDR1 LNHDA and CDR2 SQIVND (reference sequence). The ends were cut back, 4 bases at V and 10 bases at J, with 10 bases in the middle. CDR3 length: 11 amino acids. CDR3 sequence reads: CASSTETAYTF. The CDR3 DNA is TGTGCCAGTAGTACCGAAACCGCCTACACCTTC.

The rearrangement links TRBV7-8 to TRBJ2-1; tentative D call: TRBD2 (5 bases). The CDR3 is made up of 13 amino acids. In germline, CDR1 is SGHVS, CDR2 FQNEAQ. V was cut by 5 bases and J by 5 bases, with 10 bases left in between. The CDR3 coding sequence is TGTGCCAGCAGCCTGCGAGCGGACAATGAGCAGTTCTTC. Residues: CASSLRADNEQFF.

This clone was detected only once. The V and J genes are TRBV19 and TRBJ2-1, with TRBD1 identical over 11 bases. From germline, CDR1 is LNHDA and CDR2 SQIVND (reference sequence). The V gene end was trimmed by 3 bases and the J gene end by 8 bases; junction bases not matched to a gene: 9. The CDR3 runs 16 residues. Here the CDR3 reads CASSIRTGGRRDEQFF. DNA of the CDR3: TGTGCCAGTAGTATTCGGACAGGGGGCCGGAGAGATGAGCAGTTCTTC.

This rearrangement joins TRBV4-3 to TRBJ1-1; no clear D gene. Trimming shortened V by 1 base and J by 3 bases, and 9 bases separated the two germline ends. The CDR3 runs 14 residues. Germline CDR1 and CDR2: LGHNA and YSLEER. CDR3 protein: CASSQVGRYTEAFF. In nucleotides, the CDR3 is TGCGCCAGCAGCCAAGTTGGCAGGTACACTGAAGCTTTCTTT.

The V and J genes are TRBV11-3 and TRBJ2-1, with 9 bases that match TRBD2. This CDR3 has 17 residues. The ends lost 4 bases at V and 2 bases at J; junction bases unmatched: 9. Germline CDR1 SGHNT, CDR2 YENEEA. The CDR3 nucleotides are TGTGCCAGCAGCTCGGGGGGGACTAGCCCGCCCTACAATGAGCAGTTCTTC. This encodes CASSSGGTSPPYNEQFF.

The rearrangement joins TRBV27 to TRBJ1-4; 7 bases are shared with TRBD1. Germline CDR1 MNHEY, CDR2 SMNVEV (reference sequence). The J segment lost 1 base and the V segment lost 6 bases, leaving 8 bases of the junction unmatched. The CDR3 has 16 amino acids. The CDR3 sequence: CASSPLPGGTNEKLFF. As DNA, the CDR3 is TGTGCCAGCAGCCCGCTGCCAGGGGGAACTAATGAAAAACTGTTTTTT.

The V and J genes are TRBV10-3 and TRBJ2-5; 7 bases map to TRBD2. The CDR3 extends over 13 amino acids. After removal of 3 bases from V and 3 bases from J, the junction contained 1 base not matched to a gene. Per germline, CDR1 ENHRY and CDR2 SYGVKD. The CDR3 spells CAISDGGEETQYF. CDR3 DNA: TGTGCCATCAGTGATGGGGGGGAAGAGACCCAGTACTTC.